This T cell receptor (beta chain) was identified during a study of blood T cell repertoires in COVID-19. Overall study: Some COVID-19 samples were acute and others convalescent; all came from the United States, Italy and Spain. T cells, B-cell-depleted T cells, or PBMCs supplied cDNA or gDNA.

This clone has just one count. The authors' processing: Amplification with reference gene primers provided the estimates of nucleated cell counts. Measured with immunoSEQ multiplex PCR; TCRdb has only the in-frame clones, and not every one. V, J and clone size were drawn from that table, and D and trimming were deduced from the DNA. The table has about 170,000 clones, just under 90% seen once. The germline V gene encodes CDR1 MNHEY and CDR2 SVGEGT. The V end lost 5 bases, the J end lost 0 bases, and 22 bases lay between the germline ends. This CDR3 is 18 amino acids long. Sequences were obtained from peripheral blood. The clonotype originates from a man in his late teens or twenties with active or convalescent COVID-19. The chain combines TRBV6-2 or TRBV6-3 with TRBJ1-2, with D possibly TRBD1 on 6 matching bases. CDR3 nucleotides: TGTGCCAGCAGTGGGGGCGGACAGCGTTCCGATCCTAACTATGGCTACACCTTC. It yields the protein CASSGGGQRSDPNYGYTF.